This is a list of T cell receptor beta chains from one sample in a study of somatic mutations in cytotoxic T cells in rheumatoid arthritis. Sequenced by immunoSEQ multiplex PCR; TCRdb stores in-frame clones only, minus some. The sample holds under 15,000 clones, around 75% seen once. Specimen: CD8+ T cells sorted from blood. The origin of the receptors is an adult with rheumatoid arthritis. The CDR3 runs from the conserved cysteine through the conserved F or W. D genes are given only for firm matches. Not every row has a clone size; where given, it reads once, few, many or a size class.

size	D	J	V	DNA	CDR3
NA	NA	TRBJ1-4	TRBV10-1	TGCGCCAGCAGAGACAAGACTGGAAGGGGGTCCCGGGTAGGGGCAACTAATGAAAAACTGTTTTTT	CASRDKTGRGSRVGATNEKLFF
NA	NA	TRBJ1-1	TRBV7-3	TGTGCCAGCAGCCCCGGGGGGAGGAACACTGAAGCTTTCTTT	CASSPGGRNTEAFF
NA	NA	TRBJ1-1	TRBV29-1	TGCAGCGTTGACTCAGGGAGGGGCTCTGAAGCTTTCTTT	CSVDSGRGSEAFF
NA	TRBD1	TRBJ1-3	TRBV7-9	TGTGCCAGCAGCTCACGCCCCGGGACAGGGGCTGGAAACACCATATATTTT	CASSSRPGTGAGNTIYF
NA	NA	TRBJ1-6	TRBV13	TGTGCCAGCAGCTTAGGCCCCGGGGGCGAGAATTCACCCCTCCACTTT	CASSLGPGGENSPLHF
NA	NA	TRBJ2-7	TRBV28	TGTGCCAGCAGTTTACGCAGGGACGAGCAGTACTTC	CASSLRRDEQYF
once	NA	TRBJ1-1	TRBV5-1	TGCGCCAGCAGCTTGGGCCCAGGGTTGGTGAACACTGAAGCTTTCTTT	CASSLGPGLVNTEAFF
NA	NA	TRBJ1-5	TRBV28	TGTGCCAGCAGTTTAGGTCAGCCCCAGCATTTT	CASSLGQPQHF
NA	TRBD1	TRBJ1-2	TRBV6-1	TGTGCCAGCAGTGAAGCGCCCGGACAGGCCTTTTATGGCTACACCTTC	CASSEAPGQAFYGYTF
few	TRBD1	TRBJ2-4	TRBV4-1	TGCGCCAGCAGCCAAAGGGCAGGACAGGACATTCAGTACTTC	CASSQRAGQDIQYF
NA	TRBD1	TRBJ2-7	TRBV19	TGTGCCAGTAGTATGCCGACAGGGGCCGAGCAGTACTTC	CASSMPTGAEQYF
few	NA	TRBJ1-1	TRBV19	TGTGCCAGTAGTTTCAGGGTGGAGGGCACTGAAGCTTTCTTT	CASSFRVEGTEAFF
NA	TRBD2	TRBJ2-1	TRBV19	TGTGCCAGTAGTGACAGACGGGAGGGCCCCTACAATGAGCAGTTCTTC	CASSDRREGPYNEQFF
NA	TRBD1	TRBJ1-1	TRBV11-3	TGTGCCAGCAGCTTAATCGACAGGGGGTCTGAAGCTTTCTTT	CASSLIDRGSEAFF
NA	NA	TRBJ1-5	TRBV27	TGTGCCAGCAGGACAGGTAATAGCAATCAGCCCCAGCATTTT	CASRTGNSNQPQHF
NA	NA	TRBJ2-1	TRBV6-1	TGTGCCAGCACGGGTAGCGGAGGGAGGAATGAGCAGTTCTTC	CASTGSGGRNEQFF
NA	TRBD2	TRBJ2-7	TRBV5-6	TGTGCCAGCAGCTTTCTAATGGGGACTAGCGGGAGCTCCTACGAGCAGTACTTC	CASSFLMGTSGSSYEQYF
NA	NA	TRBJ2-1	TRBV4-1	TGCGCCAGCAGCCTTCGGGGGTTAATAGCCAAATACAATGAGCAGTTCTTC	CASSLRGLIAKYNEQFF
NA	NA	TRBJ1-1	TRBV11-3	TGTGCCAGCAGGGGGCGTGCCCCTGAAGCTTTCTTT	CASRGRAPEAFF
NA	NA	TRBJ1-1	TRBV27	TGTGCCAGCAGGTTCCGTGCTGTTGCTGAAGCTTTCTTT	CASRFRAVAEAFF
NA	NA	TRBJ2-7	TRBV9	TGTGCCAGCAGCCCCGGGACGGTCTACGAGCAGTACTTC	CASSPGTVYEQYF
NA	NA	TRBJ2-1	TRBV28	TGTGCCAGCAGCGTGACCTACACCTACAATGAGCAGTTCTTC	CASSVTYTYNEQFF
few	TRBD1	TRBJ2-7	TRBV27	TGTGCCAGCAGTGTGACAGGGGCACTCACCTACGAGCAGTACTTC	CASSVTGALTYEQYF
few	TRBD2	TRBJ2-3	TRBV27	TGTGCCAGCAACACAGCGGGGAGCACAGATACGCAGTATTTT	CASNTAGSTDTQYF
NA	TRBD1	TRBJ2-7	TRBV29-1	TGCAGCGTTGCAAGTCAGGGGGCCCACGAGCAGTACTTC	CSVASQGAHEQYF
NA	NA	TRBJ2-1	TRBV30	TGTGCCTGGAGACCCCCCCCAGGGAATGAGCAGTTCTTC	CAWRPPPGNEQFF
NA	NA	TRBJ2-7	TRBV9	TGTGCCAGCAGCGTAGGTGTAGGGTCGGGCGAGCAGTACTTC	CASSVGVGSGEQYF
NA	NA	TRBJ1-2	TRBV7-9	TGTGCCAGCAGCTCCCGGGACAAATTTTTCTATGGCTACACCTTC	CASSSRDKFFYGYTF
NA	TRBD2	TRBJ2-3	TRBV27	TGTGCCAGCAGTTGGAGGACTAGCCTTGGACCAGATACGCAGTATTTT	CASSWRTSLGPDTQYF
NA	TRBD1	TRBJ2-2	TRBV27	TGTGCCAGTACGGACAGGGAGAACACCGGGGAGCTGTTTTTT	CASTDRENTGELFF
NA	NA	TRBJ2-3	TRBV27	TGTGCCAGCAGTTTATTGGATGAAAATACGCAGTATTTT	CASSLLDENTQYF
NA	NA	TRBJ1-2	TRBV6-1	TGTGCCAGCAGTGAAGCCTGGTGGGACTACGGCTACACCTTC	CASSEAWWDYGYTF
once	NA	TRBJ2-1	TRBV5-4	TGTGCCAGCAGCTTGGCACCTAGTCTTGATTCCTACAATGAGCAGTTCTTC	CASSLAPSLDSYNEQFF
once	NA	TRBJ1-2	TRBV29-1	TGCAGCGTTGAACGGGATGGCTACACCTTC	CSVERDGYTF
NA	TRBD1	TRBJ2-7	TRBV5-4	TGTGCCAGCAGCACGGCCGGGACAGGACTGGCTTACGAGCAGTACTTC	CASSTAGTGLAYEQYF
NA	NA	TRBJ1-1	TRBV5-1	TGCGCCAGCAGCCGCACGACTGGGATGAACACTGAAGCTTTCTTT	CASSRTTGMNTEAFF
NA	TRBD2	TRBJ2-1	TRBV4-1	TGCGCCAGCAGCGCGGGGAGGACTAGCGGGAGAGACAATGAGCAGTTCTTC	CASSAGRTSGRDNEQFF
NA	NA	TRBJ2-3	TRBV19	TGTGCCAGTAGTATTGAGGGGCCCTCCACAGATACGCAGTATTTT	CASSIEGPSTDTQYF
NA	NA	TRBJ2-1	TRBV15	TGTGCCACCAGCAAACAAGCGAACTCCTACAATGAGCAGTTCTTC	CATSKQANSYNEQFF
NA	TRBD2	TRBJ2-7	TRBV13	TGTGCCAGCAGCTTAGAAGTAGCGGGAGTCGGTGACGAGCAGTACTTC	CASSLEVAGVGDEQYF
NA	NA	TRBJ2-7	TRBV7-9	TGTGCCAGCAGCTTAGTAGGGTCTTTAACCCCCTACGAGCAGTACTTC	CASSLVGSLTPYEQYF
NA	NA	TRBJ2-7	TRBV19	TGTGCCAGTAGTAACCCCAGGGCAGGCAGCTCCTACGAGCAGTACTTC	CASSNPRAGSSYEQYF
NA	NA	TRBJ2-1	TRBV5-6	TGTGCCAGCAGCTTGTTATACATCTACAATGAGCAGTTCTTC	CASSLLYIYNEQFF
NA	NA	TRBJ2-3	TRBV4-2	TGTGCCAGCAGCCAAGGTATCATTGAAACTAAGGAAAGAACAGATACGCAGTATTTT	CASSQGIIETKERTDTQYF
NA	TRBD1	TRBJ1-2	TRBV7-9	TGTGCCAGCAGCTTAGGGGATCAGGGGGCAACTGGCTATGGCTACACCTTC	CASSLGDQGATGYGYTF
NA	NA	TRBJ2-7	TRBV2	TGTGCCAGCAGTGAAGGAGGTCGGGAGCAGTACTTC	CASSEGGREQYF
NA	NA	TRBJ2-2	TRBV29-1	TGCAGCGTTGAATTAGAAACCGGGGAGCTGTTTTTT	CSVELETGELFF
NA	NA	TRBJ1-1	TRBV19	TGTGCCAGTAGTATCCAGATTTCGAACACTGAAGCTTTCTTT	CASSIQISNTEAFF
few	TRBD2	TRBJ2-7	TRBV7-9	TGTGCCAGCAGCTTGGCGGGAGAGGACGAGCAGTACTTC	CASSLAGEDEQYF
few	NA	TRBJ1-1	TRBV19	TGTGCCAGTAACGGGGGGTCGTTGAACACTGAAGCTTTCTTT	CASNGGSLNTEAFF
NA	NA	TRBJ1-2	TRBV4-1	TGCGCCAGCAGCCACGCACAGGGAAACTATGGCTACACCTTC	CASSHAQGNYGYTF
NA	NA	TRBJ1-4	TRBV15	TGTGCCACCAGCAGAGATCTGGGGGGGCTAGAAAAACTGTTTTTT	CATSRDLGGLEKLFF
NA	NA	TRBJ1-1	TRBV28	TGTGCCAGCAGTTCGGGGCTGGATGGGAGCACTGAAGCTTTCTTT	CASSSGLDGSTEAFF
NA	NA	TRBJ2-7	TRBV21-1	TGTGCCAGCAGCAAAGAAAGCGGGAACAGGGGGCGATACGAGCAGTACTTC	CASSKESGNRGRYEQYF
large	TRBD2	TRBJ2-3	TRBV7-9	TGTGCCAGCAGCTTCCGTCCTGATAGCGGGAGGGCCGCAGATACGCAGTATTTT	CASSFRPDSGRAADTQYF
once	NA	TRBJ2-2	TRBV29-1	TGCAGCGTCCCCACAAACACCGGGGAGCTGTTTTTT	CSVPTNTGELFF
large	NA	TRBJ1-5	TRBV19	TGTGCCAGTAGTATAACGTCGGGGACCTCCCATCAGCCCCAGCATTTT	CASSITSGTSHQPQHF
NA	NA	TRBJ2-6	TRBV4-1	TGCGCCAGCAGCCCGATGGGTGTCTCTGGGGCCAACGTCCTGACTTTC	CASSPMGVSGANVLTF
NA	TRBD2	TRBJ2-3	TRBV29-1	TGCAGCGTCGGCCTAGCGGGAGAAGTAGATACGCAGTATTTT	CSVGLAGEVDTQYF